The clone carrying this T cell receptor (beta chain) has more than one count but fewer than ten. Antigen specificity is unknown. The CDR3 has 14 residues. Trimming took 5 bases from V and 0 from J, leaving 11 bases between them. Germline CDR1 is MNHNS and CDR2 is SASEGT. Researchers prepared the TCRbeta library using unique molecular identifiers, the study reports. TCRdb reprocessed the PCR reads via MiXCR and lists one record per CDR3 protein. This table has roughly 340,000 distinct CDR3 sequences, around 15% appearing once. The sample belongs to a study of T-cell reconstitution after alpha-beta-depleted transplantation in children. Study results and limitations: One year after transplant, T-cell counts and diversity came mostly from newly produced T cells. At day 60, the high TCRbeta diversity found in some patients originated from recipient T cells and thymic progenitors that had survived. Reportedly, only several hundred clones from non-depleted graft cells drove alpha-beta T-cell counts at about two months.

Sequenced here: PBMCs, mostly from graft donor cells, sampled 360 days after TCRalphabeta/CD19-depleted stem cell transplant. The sequence was obtained from a male patient aged 2-9 years who had a stem cell transplant for acute lymphoblastic leukemia, so the T cells may come from the graft donor. The rearrangement uses TRBV6-1 and TRBJ2-7; no definite D call. The CDR3 DNA follows: TGTGCCAGCAGTCGACATCCAGACTCCTACGAGCAGTACTTC. This encodes CASSRHPDSYEQYF.